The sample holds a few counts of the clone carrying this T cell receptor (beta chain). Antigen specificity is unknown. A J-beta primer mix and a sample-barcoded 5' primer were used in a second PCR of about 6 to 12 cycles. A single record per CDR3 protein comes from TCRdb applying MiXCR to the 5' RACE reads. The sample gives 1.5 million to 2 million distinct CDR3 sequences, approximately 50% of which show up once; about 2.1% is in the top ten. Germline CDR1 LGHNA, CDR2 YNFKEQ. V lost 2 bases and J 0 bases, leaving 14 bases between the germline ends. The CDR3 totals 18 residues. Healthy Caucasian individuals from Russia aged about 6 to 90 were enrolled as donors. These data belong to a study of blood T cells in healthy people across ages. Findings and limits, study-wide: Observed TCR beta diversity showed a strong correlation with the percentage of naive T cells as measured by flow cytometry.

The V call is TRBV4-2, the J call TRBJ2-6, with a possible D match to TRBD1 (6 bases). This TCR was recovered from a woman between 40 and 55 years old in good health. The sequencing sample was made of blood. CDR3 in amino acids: CASSQPRDTSSGANVLTF. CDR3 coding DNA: TGTGCCAGCAGCCAACCCCGGGACACTAGCTCTGGGGCCAACGTCCTGACTTTC.